This T cell receptor beta chain came from a study of OX40 agonist ivuxolimab in advanced cancers. As for the study in general: Every 2 weeks, patients received ivuxolimab intravenously, dosed at 0.01 to 10 mg/kg.

Sampled blood was obtained at baseline, cycle 4 day 1, and cycle 7 day 1. With 1 base removed from V and 5 bases from J, the gap between germline ends came to 14 bases. Germline CDR1 reads LNHNV; CDR2 reads YYDKDF (reference sequence). The CDR3 sequence is 15 residues long. In the case of this clone: What it binds is not known.

Whole-study findings and limits: CD8+ T cells averaged more expanded clones than CD4+. At doses 0.1 to 3.0 mg/kg, CD4+ and CD8+ clones expanded.

Sequencing was performed with immunoSEQ multiplex PCR; in TCRdb, only in-frame clones are kept and a portion is missing. In the table there are tens of thousands of clones, approximately 91% of which are singletons. J is TRBJ1-2 and V is TRBV15, with D possibly matching TRBD1 (5 bases). The sequence was obtained from an adult with an advanced solid tumor such as melanoma, head and neck, liver or kidney cancer. The input for sequencing was CD4+ or CD8+ T cells sorted from blood, taken in a trial of the OX40 agonist ivuxolimab. The CDR3 loop reads CATSRARDRIYGYTF. The CDR3 region has the DNA TGTGCCACCAGCAGAGCTCGAGACAGAATTTATGGCTACACCTTC.